Presented here are 14 T cell receptor beta chains from one specimen sequenced in a study of T cells after yellow fever vaccination. Each CDR3 protein is one row after TCRdb ran MiXCR on the 5' RACE reads. In the table there are some 110,000 distinct CDR3 sequences, around 7.2% of which are singletons. Sample: CD4+ T cells sorted from PBMCs, taken approximately 47 days after the first yellow fever vaccination. The receptors here all came from a man aged 18-30 years who received the YFV17D yellow fever vaccine.

The table lists this clonotype with many counts. The V and J genes are TRBV12-3 or TRBV12-4 and TRBJ2-5, with D perhaps being TRBD1 or TRBD2 (5 bases each). The CDR3 loop spans 13 amino acids. V lost 6 bases to trimming and J lost 5 bases, with 13 bases between them. The CDR3 nucleotides are TGTGCCAGCAGCAAACCGGGACGCGAGACCCAGTACTTC. This gives the protein CASSKPGRETQYF.

This clonotype appeared many times. The rearrangement joins TRBV5-1 to TRBJ1-1, with unresolved D. Germline V gene sequence: CDR1 SGHRS, CDR2 YFSETQ. The CDR3 runs to 13 residues. Trimming pared 2 bases from V and 4 bases from J, leaving 9 bases between. CDR3 sequence: CASSFGVSTEAFF. For the CDR3, the DNA is TGCGCCAGCAGCTTCGGAGTAAGCACTGAAGCTTTCTTT.

This clonotype was seen many times. The chain recombines TRBV7-2 with TRBJ1-2; weak D call: TRBD1 (5 bases). The CDR3 has 13 residues. The V end was cut by 3 bases, the J end by 4 bases, with 9 bases between. Germline values: CDR1 SGHTA, CDR2 FQGNSA. The CDR3 DNA follows: TGTGCCAGCAGCTTCGGGGGGAGCTATGGCTACACCTTC. Protein product: CASSFGGSYGYTF.

This clonotype was seen many times. The rearrangement uses TRBV12-3 or TRBV12-4 and TRBJ1-2, with D perhaps matching TRBD1 (5 bases). The CDR3 length is 16 residues. V lost 7 bases and J 2 bases, leaving 20 bases between the germline ends. Written as DNA, the CDR3 is TGTGCCAGCACCCCCCACGCGACAGATTTCAACTATGGCTACACCTTC. Translation: CASTPHATDFNYGYTF.

The rearrangement joins TRBV6-4 to TRBJ2-1; tentatively, D is TRBD1 or TRBD2 (6 bases each). V lost 4 bases, J lost 1 base, and 23 bases lay in between. This CDR3 spans 19 amino acids. Germline V gives CDR1 MRHNA, CDR2 SNTAGT. The CDR3 nucleotides read TGTGCCAGCAGTGCGCTCCGTAGGGGGGCAATAGGTTCCTACAATGAGCAGTTCTTC. Translating it yields CASSALRRGAIGSYNEQFF.

Comment on this clonotype: Just one base apart from a much larger clone, this may be a read error. The J gene is TRBJ1-1, the V gene TRBV20-1; no definite D call. The CDR3 consists of 14 residues. From germline, CDR1 is DFQATT and CDR2 SNEGSKA (reference sequence). With 3 bases removed from V and 3 bases from J, the gap between germline ends came to 14 bases. CDR3 sequence (DNA): TGCAGTGCTAGGTTGAGAGGAATATACACTGAAGCTTTCTTT. It yields the protein CSARLRGIYTEAFF.

Many counts were recorded for this clonotype. The rearrangement uses TRBV7-6 and TRBJ1-2; perhaps TRBD1 as D (5 bases). Germline loops: CDR1 SGHVS, CDR2 FNYEAQ. The CDR3 sequence is 13 residues long. V was pared by 1 base and J by 8 bases, with 11 bases between. CDR3 coding DNA: TGTGCCAGCAGCTTAGAGAGGGGCTACGGCTACACCTTC. Its translation is CASSLERGYGYTF.

This clonotype occurred many times. The CDR3 spells CASSVRSGSGETQYF. The CDR3 nucleotides are TGTGCCAGCAGTGTTCGGAGCGGCTCCGGGGAGACCCAGTACTTC. This rearrangement joins TRBV2 to TRBJ2-5; possibly TRBD2 for D (5 bases). Germline V gene lookup returns CDR1 SNHLY and CDR2 FYNNEI. CDR3 length: 15 amino acids. V dropped 4 bases and J dropped 5 bases, with 17 bases sitting between them.

This clonotype occurred many times. V and J are TRBV28 and TRBJ1-5; D is possibly TRBD1 (5 bases). The length of the CDR3 is 13 residues. Germline V gene sequence: CDR1 MDHEN, CDR2 SYDVKM. Deletions cut 5 bases from V and 6 bases from J, with 11 bases between. CDR3 sequence: CASSNRLGQPQHF. In DNA form, the CDR3 reads TGTGCCAGCAGTAACAGGCTCGGTCAGCCCCAGCATTTT.

The sample holds many counts of this clonotype. This chain links TRBV4-3 with TRBJ1-1, with no clear D. The germline V and J ends were trimmed by 2 bases and 4 bases, with 8 bases remaining between them. The germline V gene has CDR1 LGHNA and CDR2 YSLEER. This CDR3 has 13 amino acids. CDR3 bases: TGCGCCAGCAGCCAATACCCAGCCACTGAAGCTTTCTTT. Translated: CASSQYPATEAFF.

As concerns this clonotype: At one end, the junction sequence differs from germline, possibly due to a read error. The chain has TRBV5-5 and TRBJ1-5; D is undetermined. The CDR3 runs 14 residues. The germline CDR1 and CDR2 sequences are SGHKS and YYEKEE (reference sequence). As DNA, the CDR3 is TGTGCCAGCTGCTTGGGTGATCTCAATCAGCCCCAGCATTTT. Its translation is CASCLGDLNQPQHF.

There are many counts of this clonotype. The chain couples TRBV4-3 to TRBJ1-2; 9 nucleotides align to TRBD1. The CDR3 contains 16 residues. Germline lookup yields CDR1 LGHNA and CDR2 YSLEER. Unmatched junction bases numbered 6, after V lost 1 base and J lost 3 bases. DNA of the CDR3: TGCGCCAGCAGCCAAGCGGGTACAGGGGGCTACTATGGCTACACCTTC. Its translation: CASSQAGTGGYYGYTF.

This chain uses TRBV28 with TRBJ2-7; 12 bases are shared with TRBD2. V was pared by 6 bases and J by 4 bases, with 7 bases of the junction left unmatched. Germline CDR1 is MDHEN and CDR2 is SYDVKM. This CDR3 spans 15 amino acids. CDR3 nucleotides: TGTGCCAGCAGGGGGGAGACTAGCGGGAGTTACGAGCAGTACGTC. Amino acid sequence: CASRGETSGSYEQYV.

This clonotype was recorded at least ten times. The V call is TRBV9, the J call TRBJ1-3; D gene ambiguous. CDR1 SGDLS and CDR2 YYNGEE come from the germline V gene. Trimming cost V 0 bases and J 4 bases, with 11 bases left between them. This CDR3 comprises 15 residues. The CDR3 reads CASSVDPAPGNTIYF. CDR3 sequence (DNA): TGTGCCAGCAGCGTAGATCCAGCTCCGGGAAACACCATATATTTT.